A selection of T cell receptor beta chains follows, all from one sample in a study of T cell responses to AZD1222 COVID-19 vaccine. This table comes from immunoSEQ multiplex PCR, and its TCRdb copy is limited to in-frame clones, with some not included. In the table there are approximately 150,000 clones, around nine tenths of which are singletons. Sequencing used peripheral blood, obtained 28 days after the second AZD1222 dose. The receptors were sampled from an adult who received the AZD1222 COVID-19 vaccine. CDR3s include the opening cysteine and the closing phenylalanine or tryptophan. Each record gives: D gene, J gene, clone size, V gene, CDR3 protein, CDR3 DNA. D genes are given only for firm matches. Part of the rows lack a size; the others show once, few, many or a class for expanded clones.

NA TRBJ1-1 NA TRBV6-5 CASSRGVHMNTEAFF TGTGCCAGCAGTAGGGGGGTACATATGAACACTGAAGCTTTCTTT
TRBD2 TRBJ2-7 NA TRBV14 CASSPPGTTDYEQYF TGTGCCAGCAGTCCTCCCGGGACTACGGACTACGAGCAGTACTTC
NA TRBJ2-3 NA TRBV7-3 CASSKGLVVDTQYF TGTGCCAGCAGCAAGGGGCTAGTTGTGGATACGCAGTATTTT
NA TRBJ2-2 few TRBV27 CASSPRFRAAGTGELFF TGTGCCAGCAGTCCGCGTTTTCGTGCGGCTGGAACCGGGGAGCTGTTTTTT
NA TRBJ2-5 NA TRBV4-3 CASSQDWGRGGETQYF TGCGCCAGCAGCCAAGATTGGGGGCGGGGAGGGGAGACCCAGTACTTC
NA TRBJ2-7 NA TRBV19 CASSIAGAPSYEQYF TGTGCCAGTAGTATCGCGGGGGCGCCGTCCTACGAGCAGTACTTC
TRBD2 TRBJ2-2 NA TRBV7-9 CASSNQREGLTGELFF TGTGCCAGCAGCAATCAGCGGGAGGGCCTTACCGGGGAGCTGTTTTTT
NA TRBJ2-5 NA TRBV6-2/TRBV6-3 CASSYPTGGVQETQYF TGTGCCAGCAGTTACCCAACAGGGGGGGTTCAAGAGACCCAGTACTTC
NA TRBJ1-5 once TRBV7-2 CASREGRNQPQHF TGTGCCAGCCGCGAGGGTCGCAATCAGCCCCAGCATTTT
TRBD1 TRBJ1-6 NA TRBV19 CASSITGQGARSPLHF TGTGCCAGTAGTATAACCGGACAGGGGGCGCGTTCACCCCTCCACTTT
NA TRBJ1-2 NA TRBV7-9 CANDLVGYGYTF TGTGCCAACGACTTGGTAGGCTATGGCTACACCTTC
TRBD1 TRBJ1-2 NA TRBV6-1 CASSEGDRFYGYTF TGTGCCAGCAGTGAGGGGGACAGATTCTATGGCTACACCTTC
TRBD1 TRBJ1-2 once TRBV3-1/TRBV3-2 CASSQDRQGDGYTF TGTGCCAGCAGCCAAGATCGACAGGGTGATGGCTACACCTTC
NA TRBJ1-2 NA TRBV19 CASSIGEGYYGYTF TGTGCCAGTAGTATAGGGGAGGGATACTATGGCTACACCTTC
NA TRBJ1-4 NA TRBV28 CASSLQGLNEKLFF TGTGCCAGCAGTTTACAGGGCCTTAATGAAAAACTGTTTTTT
TRBD2 TRBJ2-7 NA TRBV29-1 CSVTTSGAFYEQYF TGCAGCGTAACGACTAGCGGAGCCTTCTACGAGCAGTACTTC
NA TRBJ2-7 NA TRBV16 CASSRDSGVNEQYF TGTGCCAGCAGCCGGGACAGCGGGGTCAACGAGCAGTACTTC
NA TRBJ1-2 NA TRBV6-5 CASGPGVGDDGYTF TGTGCCAGCGGTCCTGGGGTCGGCGACGACGGCTACACCTTC
NA TRBJ1-2 once TRBV2 CASINKLGYYTF TGTGCCAGCATCAACAAGTTGGGATACTACACCTTC
TRBD1 TRBJ1-2 NA TRBV24-1 CATNTGEGLISGYTF TGTGCCACCAACACAGGGGAAGGGTTGATTTCTGGCTACACCTTC
NA TRBJ2-7 NA TRBV6-2/TRBV6-3 CASSPKRSYEQYF TGTGCCAGCAGCCCCAAGCGGAGTTACGAGCAGTACTTC
NA TRBJ2-7 NA TRBV20-1 CSARGPYEQYF TGCAGTGCTAGAGGACCCTACGAGCAGTACTTC
TRBD1 TRBJ1-1 NA TRBV7-9 CASTPSQGMNTEAFF TGTGCCAGCACCCCGTCACAGGGGATGAACACTGAAGCTTTCTTT
TRBD2 TRBJ2-1 NA TRBV7-2 CASSPRAGVTEQFF TGTGCCAGCAGCCCCCGAGCGGGAGTGACTGAGCAGTTCTTC
TRBD1 TRBJ1-4 NA TRBV6-1 CASSVTGGNPFKSLDEKLFF TGTGCCAGCAGTGTAACAGGGGGCAATCCTTTTAAGTCCTTGGATGAAAAACTGTTTTTT
NA TRBJ2-3 NA TRBV4-3 CASSQGVQPPHTQYF TGCGCCAGCAGCCAAGGAGTTCAGCCGCCCCATACGCAGTATTTT